The entry below gives a single T cell receptor beta chain sequence along with its context. Antigen: not known. V was pared by 0 bases and J by 7 bases, with 9 bases of the junction left unmatched. This CDR3 spans 16 amino acids. Germline CDR1 is SGDLS and CDR2 is YYNGEE. The sample comes from a study of shared clonotypes between healthy human individuals. Study outcomes and limitations: Larger richness was generally estimated for naive than memory subsets. Non-shared clonotypes had lower generation probabilities than those shared by all four donors. Though the depth was large, rarefaction showed that sorted-subset sequencing was incomplete.

Each PCR replicate from the sorted subsets contained about 200 ng DNA, which is roughly 33,000 T cell genomes. Assay used: immunoSEQ multiplex PCR; TCRdb lists only in-frame clones, some missing. The sample has about 2 million clones; 85% to 95% are singletons. The TCR sequence derives from a man aged 18-30 years in good health. The chain combines TRBV9 with TRBJ2-1; 8 positions agree with TRBD2. Sequenced material: naive CD4+ T cells sorted from blood. Subset noted: CD45RA+ positively selected. The CDR3 nucleotides are TGTGCCAGCAGCGTAGACGGGCTAGCGGGTACTAATGAGCAGTTCTTC. It specifies CASSVDGLAGTNEQFF.